The rows below give T cell receptor beta chains drawn from one sample of a study of blood T cells in healthy people across ages. TCRdb ran MiXCR on the 5' RACE reads and lists one entry per CDR3 protein. The repertoire includes 1.5 million to 2 million distinct CDR3 sequences, roughly 27% of them detected once, and about 8% sits in the top ten. Specimen: blood. These receptors came from a woman aged 25-40 years in good health. The conserved cysteine and the conserved F or W are not part of the CDR3 here. The D gene is left open where the match is weak.

d_gene	len	v_gene	j_gene	CDR3aa
-	13	TRBV5-1	TRBJ2-1	ASSLVASTGFEQF
-	13	TRBV20-1	TRBJ2-2	SARDGAVNTGELF
TRBD2	12	TRBV5-4	TRBJ2-5	ASSYTLAEETQY
-	12	TRBV7-9	TRBJ1-1	ASSEGPVETEAF
-	13	TRBV20-1	TRBJ2-7	SARDYRERTYEQY
TRBD1	13	TRBV9	TRBJ2-3	ASSAGQGKSDTQY
-	13	TRBV27	TRBJ2-1	ASSPLASGRTEQF
-	10	TRBV3-1	TRBJ1-2	ASSPPGRGYT
-	14	TRBV3-1	TRBJ2-1	ASSQDTGFRGNEQF
-	7	TRBV10-3	TRBJ2-1	AIGVEQF
TRBD1	14	TRBV10-3	TRBJ2-7	AISLNRDSYPYEQY
-	11	TRBV12-3/TRBV12-4	TRBJ2-3	AYADSYTDTQY
TRBD2	13	TRBV19	TRBJ2-1	ASSKTSGQNNEQF
TRBD2	13	TRBV28	TRBJ2-3	ASSGGGAVMDTQY
TRBD1	11	TRBV28	TRBJ2-7	ASGKQGTLQQY
-	10	TRBV6-5	TRBJ2-7	ASSSAHYEQY
TRBD1	13	TRBV2	TRBJ2-5	ASSGAGQGEETQY
TRBD2	14	TRBV7-3	TRBJ2-1	ASSPTSSGAHNEQF
TRBD2	14	TRBV5-1	TRBJ2-3	ASSLSLAASTDTQY
-	13	TRBV18	TRBJ2-7	ASSPREGKSYEQY
-	10	TRBV2	TRBJ1-6	ASKAGNSPLH
-	14	TRBV9	TRBJ2-6	ASSVVGSSGANVRT
-	11	TRBV18	TRBJ1-2	ASSQGVNYGYT
-	14	TRBV19	TRBJ2-1	ASIPGGGHKDNEQF
-	12	TRBV5-1	TRBJ2-7	ASSLEGWGGEQY
TRBD1	12	TRBV28	TRBJ2-7	ASRLGGAPYEQY
TRBD2	12	TRBV20-1	TRBJ2-5	SARSSGGSETQY
-	13	TRBV7-2	TRBJ2-7	ASSSWARGGIEQY
-	11	TRBV27	TRBJ2-7	ASSLRGINEQY